A selection of T cell receptor beta chains follows, all from one sample in a study of identical twins. MiXCR, run by TCRdb on the 5' RACE reads, gives a single entry per CDR3 protein. This table has 1.5 million to 2 million distinct CDR3 sequences, 32% appearing once. The sequencing sample was made of cord blood. The receptors come from a newborn girl in good health. Both conserved end residues are part of each CDR3. The order of the fields is V gene, J gene, clone size, D gene, CDR3 DNA, CDR3 protein. D genes are given only for firm matches. Only part of the rows carry a size: once, few, many, or a class if the clone is expanded.

TRBV27	TRBJ1-2	few	NA	TGTGCCAGCAGTTTTTGGCAAAACTATGGCTACACCTTC	CASSFWQNYGYTF
TRBV24-1	TRBJ2-1	few	NA	TGTGCCACCAGCCGGGACGCGCCGTCCAATGAGCAGTTCTTC	CATSRDAPSNEQFF
TRBV19	TRBJ2-7	NA	NA	TGTGCCAGTAGTAATGTCCGGGACGGTGCCTACGAGCAGTACTTC	CASSNVRDGAYEQYF
TRBV4-2	TRBJ1-6	NA	NA	TGTGCCAGCAGCTCAGACCAGCAGTTTGGAGATTCACCCCTCCACTTT	CASSSDQQFGDSPLHF
TRBV4-1	TRBJ1-4	NA	NA	TGCGCCAGCAGCCAACTATCGGGTTATTTGGTAGTCGGCGAAAAACTGTTTTTT	CASSQLSGYLVVGEKLFF
TRBV29-1	TRBJ2-5	once	NA	TGCAGTGTCAGTTGGGGAGTGGGAATGGATTCGGGGACCCAGTACTTC	CSVSWGVGMDSGTQYF
TRBV28	TRBJ1-4	NA	NA	TGTGCCAGCAGCGCCAGGCATGAAAAACTGTTTTTT	CASSARHEKLFF
TRBV7-2	TRBJ2-1	NA	NA	TGTGCCAGCAGCTTCAACGGGGGGCGTAATGAGCAGTTCTTC	CASSFNGGRNEQFF
TRBV28	TRBJ1-5	NA	TRBD1	TGTGCCAGCCCTCCGGACAGGGCTAGGAGCAATCAGCCCCAGCATTTT	CASPPDRARSNQPQHF
TRBV29-1	TRBJ2-7	NA	TRBD1	TGCAGCGTCCCCGGGACAGGGACCACCTACGAGCAGTACTTC	CSVPGTGTTYEQYF
TRBV20-1	TRBJ1-2	few	TRBD1	TGCAGTGCTACTGACAGGGGCCTCTATGGCTACACCTTC	CSATDRGLYGYTF
TRBV3-1	TRBJ2-3	NA	NA	TGTGCCAGCAGCCCCGGCCCCCTTCCCGGGGGAAATACGCAGTATTTT	CASSPGPLPGGNTQYF
TRBV4-2	TRBJ2-7	NA	NA	TGTGCCAGCAGCCAAGAGCCTCTGGGGACAATCTACGAGCAGTACTTC	CASSQEPLGTIYEQYF
TRBV4-1	TRBJ1-4	NA	NA	TGCGCCAGCAGCCAAGTGGTACAGTCAAATGAAAAACTGTTTTTT	CASSQVVQSNEKLFF
TRBV27	TRBJ1-6	few	NA	TGTGCCAGCAGTTACACAGGGTATAATTCACCCCTCCACTTT	CASSYTGYNSPLHF
TRBV20-1	TRBJ2-5	NA	TRBD2	TGCAGTGCCCCGAGACTAGCGGGGGGTGAGTGGGAGACCCAGTACTTC	CSAPRLAGGEWETQYF
TRBV7-9	TRBJ1-5	NA	NA	TGTGCCAGCAGCTTAGACCGTTGGGGGGCCCCACATCAGCCCCAGCATTTT	CASSLDRWGAPHQPQHF
TRBV7-8	TRBJ1-2	NA	TRBD1	TGTGCCAGCAGCTCTATCAACCGGGACAGTAGATATGGCTACACCTTC	CASSSINRDSRYGYTF
TRBV7-2	TRBJ1-5	few	NA	TGTGCCAGCAGCTTATTGGTCGCAGGGGATCAGCCCCAGCATTTT	CASSLLVAGDQPQHF
TRBV29-1	TRBJ2-7	few	TRBD1	TGCAGCCTTGGAGACAGGGTCTACGAGCAGTACTTC	CSLGDRVYEQYF
TRBV2	TRBJ2-1	NA	TRBD2	TGTGCCAGCAGTGAACCTAGCGGGAACTCCTACAATGAGCAGTTCTTC	CASSEPSGNSYNEQFF
TRBV5-1	TRBJ2-6	few	NA	TGCGCCAGCAGCTTGGCAGGGGATGGGGCCAACGTCCTGACTTTC	CASSLAGDGANVLTF
TRBV3-1	TRBJ2-1	few	TRBD2	TGTGCCAGCAGCCAGGCTAGCGGGGATGAGCAGTTCTTC	CASSQASGDEQFF
TRBV12-5	TRBJ1-1	NA	NA	TGTGCTAGTGGTTTGATCAGGGACACTGAAGCTTTCTTT	CASGLIRDTEAFF
TRBV3-1	TRBJ2-3	NA	TRBD2	TGTGCCAGCAGCCAAGCGTGGCTAGCGGGCAGCACAGATACGCAGTATTTT	CASSQAWLAGSTDTQYF
TRBV6-2/TRBV6-3	TRBJ1-6	NA	NA	TGTGCCAGCAGTTTCCGAGGACACCTCTATAATTCACCCCTCCACTTT	CASSFRGHLYNSPLHF
TRBV20-1	TRBJ2-7	NA	TRBD2	TGCAGTGCTAGCATAGCGGGGGGGCTGCTCTACGAGCAGTACTTC	CSASIAGGLLYEQYF
TRBV12-3/TRBV12-4	TRBJ2-7	many	NA	TGTGCCAGCAGTTTAGAAAAAGACTACGAGCAGTACTTC	CASSLEKDYEQYF
TRBV9	TRBJ2-1	NA	NA	TGTGCCAGCAGCGTAACAGGAGTTTCCTACGAGCAGTTCTTC	CASSVTGVSYEQFF
TRBV20-1	TRBJ1-2	NA	TRBD1	TGCAGTGCTAGAGGAGGGGGCAATGGCTACACCTTC	CSARGGGNGYTF
TRBV2	TRBJ2-5	few	NA	TGTGCCAGCAGTGAAATCGAGGGGTTAGGGGAGACCCAGTACTTC	CASSEIEGLGETQYF
TRBV7-9	TRBJ2-2	NA	NA	TGTGCCAGCACTCACAGGGTCGGGGAGCTGTTTTTT	CASTHRVGELFF
TRBV12-3/TRBV12-4	TRBJ2-5	few	NA	TGTGCCAGCAGCTGGGACGGACCTCAAGAGACCCAGTACTTC	CASSWDGPQETQYF
TRBV7-2	TRBJ2-1	NA	NA	TGTGCCAGCAGCTTCAGGGCCATCACCTACAATGAGCAGTTCTTC	CASSFRAITYNEQFF
TRBV2	TRBJ2-1	NA	NA	TGTGCCAGCAGTGTAGCGCGATACTACAATGAGCAGTTCTTC	CASSVARYYNEQFF
TRBV6-1	TRBJ2-3	NA	NA	TGTACCAGCACCCTGGTAGTTCCTAGCACAGATACGCAGTATTTT	CTSTLVVPSTDTQYF
TRBV6-5	TRBJ2-2	NA	TRBD2	TGTGCCAGCAGTTACAGCTCTTCGGGACTAGCGGGAGTTACCGGGGAGCTGTTTTTT	CASSYSSSGLAGVTGELFF
TRBV28	TRBJ1-2	NA	NA	TGTGCCAGCAGTACGCCGGACAGAGCCTATGGCTACACCTTC	CASSTPDRAYGYTF
TRBV2	TRBJ2-1	NA	TRBD2	TGTGCCAGCAGTCAAGGACCAGCGGGAGGGGCTGAGCAGTTCTTC	CASSQGPAGGAEQFF
TRBV5-1	TRBJ2-4	NA	NA	TGCGCCAGCACCCTTTGGCGGGCCCAAGACAATGAGCAGTACTTC	CASTLWRAQDNEQYF
TRBV20-1	TRBJ1-4	NA	TRBD1	TGCAGTGCTAGTGGGACAGCAACTAATGAAAAACTGTTTTTT	CSASGTATNEKLFF
TRBV29-1	TRBJ2-5	many	NA	TGCAGCGTTTTCTGGGCAGGGCGAGAGACCCAGTACTTC	CSVFWAGRETQYF
TRBV7-9	TRBJ1-1	few	NA	TGTGCCAGCAGCTTAGTGGTTGGTTGGCGCAAGCGGGAAATGAACACTGAAGCTTTCTTT	CASSLVVGWRKREMNTEAFF
TRBV24-1	TRBJ2-7	NA	NA	TGTGCCACCAATCTCCCTGAGCAGTACTTC	CATNLPEQYF
TRBV5-1	TRBJ2-7	NA	TRBD2	TGCGCCAGCAGCTTGGCCCTAGCGGGAGGGCCTCGGGGTGAGCAGTACTTC	CASSLALAGGPRGEQYF
TRBV20-1	TRBJ2-7	NA	NA	TGCAGTGCAAGCAACGCCTACGAGCAGTACTTC	CSASNAYEQYF
TRBV29-1	TRBJ2-7	many	NA	TGCAGCGTCCCAAAGGACTGGGAAACCTACGAGCAGTACTTC	CSVPKDWETYEQYF
TRBV3-1	TRBJ2-1	few	TRBD2	TGTGCCAGCAGCCAAGGTCGTCCGGGACTAGCGGGGGAGGGGAATGAGCAGTTCTTC	CASSQGRPGLAGEGNEQFF